Sequencing of this T cell receptor (beta chain) was carried out in a study of Ad26.COV2.S vaccination and SARS-CoV-2 variants. Assay: immunoSEQ multiplex PCR; the TCRdb copy retains only in-frame clones and omits some. Of about 470,000 clones in the sample, around 90% are singletons; the top ten hold more than 3.5%. Germline CDR1 is SGHRS and CDR2 is YFSETQ. The V gene end was trimmed by 4 bases and the J gene end by 3 bases; junction bases not matched to a gene: 4. The CDR3 is 15 residues long. Noted treatment: 19 received Ad26.COV2.S at low or high dose, single or two shots; 5 received placebo; per-sample allocation not given. Sampling happened 63 days after the first vaccine or placebo injection.

This TCR was recovered from a person aged 18-60 years who received the Ad26.COV2.S COVID-19 vaccine or a placebo. The chain employs TRBV5-1 and TRBJ2-3; 11 bases align to TRBD2. The material sequenced was peripheral blood, taken in a trial of Ad26.COV2.S vaccine versus placebo. This CDR3 is CASSQLAGETDTQYF. In DNA, the CDR3 is TGCGCCAGCAGCCAACTAGCGGGAGAAACAGATACGCAGTATTTT.